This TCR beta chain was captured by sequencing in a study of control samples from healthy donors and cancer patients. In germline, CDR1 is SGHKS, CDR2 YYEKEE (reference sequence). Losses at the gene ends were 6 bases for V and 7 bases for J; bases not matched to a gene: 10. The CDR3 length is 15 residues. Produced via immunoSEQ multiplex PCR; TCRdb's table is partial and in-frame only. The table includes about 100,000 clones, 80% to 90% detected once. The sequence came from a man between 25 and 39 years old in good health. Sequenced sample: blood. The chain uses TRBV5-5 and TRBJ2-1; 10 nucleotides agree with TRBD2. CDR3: CASIPWLAGVNEQFF. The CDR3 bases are TGTGCCAGCATACCGTGGCTAGCGGGAGTTAATGAGCAGTTCTTC.